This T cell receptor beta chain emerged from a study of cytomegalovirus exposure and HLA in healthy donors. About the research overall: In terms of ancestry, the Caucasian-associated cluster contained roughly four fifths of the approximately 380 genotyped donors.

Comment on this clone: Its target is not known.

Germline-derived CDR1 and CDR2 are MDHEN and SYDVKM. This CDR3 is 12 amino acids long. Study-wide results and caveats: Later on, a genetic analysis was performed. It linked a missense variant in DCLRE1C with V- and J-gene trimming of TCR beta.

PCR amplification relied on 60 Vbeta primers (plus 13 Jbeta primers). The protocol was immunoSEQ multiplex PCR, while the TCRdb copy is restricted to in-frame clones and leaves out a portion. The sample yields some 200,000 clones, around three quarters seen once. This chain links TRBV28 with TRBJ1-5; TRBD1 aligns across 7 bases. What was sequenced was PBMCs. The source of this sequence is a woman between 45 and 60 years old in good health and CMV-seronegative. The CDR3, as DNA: TGTACCACAGGGGTAGGCAATCAGCCCCAGCATTTT. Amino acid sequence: CTTGVGNQPQHF.